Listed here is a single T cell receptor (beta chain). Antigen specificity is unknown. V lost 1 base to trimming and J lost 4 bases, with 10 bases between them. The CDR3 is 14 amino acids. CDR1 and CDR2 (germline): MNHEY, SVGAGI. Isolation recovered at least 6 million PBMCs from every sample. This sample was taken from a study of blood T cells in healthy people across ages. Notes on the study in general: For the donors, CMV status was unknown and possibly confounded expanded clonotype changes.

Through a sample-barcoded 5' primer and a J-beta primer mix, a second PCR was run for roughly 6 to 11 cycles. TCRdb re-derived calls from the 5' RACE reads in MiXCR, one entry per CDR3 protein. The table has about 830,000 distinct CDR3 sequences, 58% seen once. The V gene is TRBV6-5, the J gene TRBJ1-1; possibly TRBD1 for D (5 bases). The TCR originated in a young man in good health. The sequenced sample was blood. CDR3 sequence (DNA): TGTGCCAGCAGTTACTTCAAGGGGAGCACTGAAGCTTTCTTT. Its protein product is CASSYFKGSTEAFF.